This passage covers 27 T cell receptor beta chains from one sample sequenced in a study of identical twins. In TCRdb, the 5' RACE reads were re-called with MiXCR into one record per CDR3 protein. The sample carries a few hundred thousand distinct CDR3 sequences, 9% to 15% recorded once. These records were also assigned to another study, of yellow fever vaccine responses in identical twins.

The sample comprised CD8+ T cells sorted from blood. The receptors here all came from a woman under 30 in good health.

This clonotype came up a few times. The rearrangement links TRBV11-2 to TRBJ2-1; D is ambiguous. The V and J ends lost 1 base and 2 bases respectively, with 9 bases between them. The V gene's germline CDR1 is SGHAT and CDR2 FQNNGV. The CDR3 contains 15 residues. CDR3 sequence reads: CASSLGGFTYNEQFF. CDR3 in DNA: TGTGCCAGCAGCTTAGGCGGTTTCACCTACAATGAGCAGTTCTTC.

This clonotype was observed many times. The chain couples TRBV7-9 to TRBJ2-1, with 9 bases identical to TRBD2. CDR3 length: 15 residues. Germline CDR1 and CDR2: SEHNR and FQNEAQ (reference sequence). J gave up 9 bases and V 3 bases, and 9 bases lay outside the gene matches. The CDR3 region is CASSLVSGSVSEQFF. For the CDR3, the DNA is TGTGCCAGCAGCTTGGTTAGCGGGAGTGTCAGTGAGCAGTTCTTC.

The V call is TRBV18, the J call TRBJ2-3; D call uncertain. CDR3 length: 12 amino acids. Germline lookup yields CDR1 KGHSH and CDR2 LQKENI. V lost 4 bases and J lost 8, with 10 bases in between. The CDR3 DNA is TGTGCCAGCTCACTCGCAATCCCTACGCAGTATTTT. It translates to CASSLAIPTQYF.

V and J are TRBV7-9 and TRBJ2-1, with 12 bases that match TRBD2. After removal of 4 bases from V and 12 bases from J, the junction contained 4 bases not matched to a gene. The CDR3 length is 13 residues. Germline V gene lookup returns CDR1 SEHNR and CDR2 FQNEAQ (reference sequence). As DNA, the CDR3 is TGTGCCAGCAGCTACCCGGGACTAGCGGGGCAGTTCTTC. Encoded protein: CASSYPGLAGQFF.

In this sample, this clonotype turned up a few times. This chain uses TRBV7-9 with TRBJ2-3; D gene ambiguous. CDR1 is SEHNR, CDR2 FQNEAQ, per germline (reference sequence). The CDR3 consists of 14 residues. Trimming left V 3 bases short and J 2 bases short, with 9 bases between. Here the CDR3 DNA reads TGTGCCAGCAGCTTCCAGACATACACAGATACGCAGTATTTT. Protein: CASSFQTYTDTQYF.

This clonotype was seen more than once but under ten times. The chain has TRBV21-1 and TRBJ2-2; TRBD2 is the table's D call, not checked against the DNA. TRBV21-1 represents a pseudogene. This CDR3 is 17 amino acids long. In nucleotides, the CDR3 is TGTGCCAGCAGCCCTCGGACTAGCGGGCTGTTCACCGGGGAGCTGTTTTTT. It codes for CASSPRTSGLFTGELFF.

This clonotype was detected only a few times. The chain links TRBV18 to TRBJ2-1; TRBD2 matches at 12 bases. Germline loops: CDR1 KGHSH, CDR2 LQKENI. CDR3 length equals 14 residues. The trim removed 1 base at V and 8 bases at J, leaving 0 bases unmatched. CDR3 nucleotide sequence: TGTGCCAGCTCACCACGGACTAGCGGGGATGAGCAGTTCTTC. Translated, it gives CASSPRTSGDEQFF.

J is TRBJ2-1 and V is TRBV11-2; TRBD2 might be the D (6 bases). The CDR3 runs 17 residues. The V end lost 5 bases, the J end lost 6 bases, and 23 bases lay between the germline ends. CDR1 SGHAT and CDR2 FQNNGV come from the germline V gene. The DNA of the CDR3 is TGTGCCAGCAGCCCCAACCTACATCCGGGAGCTCCCAATGAGCAGTTCTTC. Translated, it gives CASSPNLHPGAPNEQFF.

This clonotype was counted many times. This chain connects TRBV10-3 to TRBJ2-5; D is possibly TRBD2 (7 bases). The CDR3 totals 15 residues. V lost 3 bases to trimming and J lost 0 bases, with 11 bases between them. Germline values: CDR1 ENHRY, CDR2 SYGVKD. The CDR3 DNA sequence: TGTGCCATCAGTGAAGGGGGGGGCTACCAAGAGACCCAGTACTTC. Its translation: CAISEGGGYQETQYF.

In its sample, this clonotype was seen many times. The V call is TRBV12-3 or TRBV12-4, the J call TRBJ1-5; D is unclear. The CDR3 length is 14 residues. Between the trimmed V and J ends, which lost 7 bases and 7 bases, there was a span of 17 bases. CDR3 residues: CASNPARSRQPQHF. CDR3 coding DNA: TGTGCCAGCAATCCCGCCCGGTCACGGCAGCCCCAGCATTTT.

The gene calls are TRBV20-1 and TRBJ2-1; D unclear. V was trimmed by 3 bases and J by 6 bases, leaving 18 bases between them. Germline V CDR1 and CDR2: DFQATT, SNEGSKA (reference sequence). The CDR3 is 15 residues long. The CDR3 sequence: CSARGYSLATNEQFF. The CDR3 DNA reads as TGCAGTGCTAGGGGATACAGCCTCGCTACCAATGAGCAGTTCTTC.

This clonotype was seen a few times. The V and J genes are TRBV5-6 and TRBJ1-5; possible D gene TRBD1, 5 bases. Trimming stripped 4 bases from V and 9 bases from J, with 14 bases between. CDR1 SGHDT and CDR2 YYEEEE come from the germline V gene. The CDR3 totals 13 residues. CDR3 bases: TGTGCCAGCAGCGCGGGGACTGCCTGGCCCCAGCATTTT. Residues: CASSAGTAWPQHF.

The chain is built from TRBV7-2 and TRBJ2-1; the D is unclear. Germline CDR1 and CDR2: SGHTA and FQGNSA. This CDR3 is 14 amino acids long. Trimming took off 4 bases at V and 3 bases at J, with 10 bases between the two ends. The CDR3 is CASSWSLGYNEQFF. The CDR3 nucleotides read TGTGCCAGCAGCTGGAGTTTAGGCTACAATGAGCAGTTCTTC.

In its sample, this clonotype was seen many times. V usage is TRBV7-8 and J usage is TRBJ2-1; no definite D call. CDR1 is SGHVS, CDR2 FQNEAQ, per germline. Trimming cost V 1 base and J 1 base, with 11 bases left between them. The CDR3 is 16 amino acids. For the CDR3, the DNA is TGTGCCAGCAGCTTAGGGGATGGTGGATCCTACAATGAGCAGTTCTTC. This translates into CASSLGDGGSYNEQFF.

This clonotype has ten or more counts. The chain employs TRBV28 and TRBJ2-7; 8 bases map to TRBD1. CDR3 length: 17 residues. The ends lost 6 bases at V and 1 base at J; junction bases unmatched: 14. The germline gives CDR1 MDHEN, CDR2 SYDVKM. The CDR3 nucleotides are TGTGCCAGCAGCCCCACCGTCGTACAGGGGGATTCCTACGAGCAGTACGTC. Its protein product is CASSPTVVQGDSYEQYV.

This clonotype was picked up a small number of times. The CDR3 region has the DNA TGTGCCAGCAGTGAAGGACCAGGACAGGGGGCAGATACGCAGTATTTT. Translation: CASSEGPGQGADTQYF. V gene TRBV6-1 combines with J gene TRBJ2-3; TRBD1 agrees at 10 bases. With V trimmed by 1 base and J by 4 bases, 5 bases remained unmatched. Germline-derived CDR1 and CDR2 are MNHNS and SASEGT. There are 16 residues in the CDR3.

The chain is built from TRBV13 and TRBJ1-6; a weak D match, TRBD1 (5 bases). Germline V CDR1 and CDR2: PRHDT, FYEKMQ (reference sequence). V gave up 4 bases and J gave up 6 bases, with 10 bases separating them. CDR3 size: 14 residues. The CDR3 is CASSSTASNSPLHF. The CDR3 DNA reads TGTGCCAGCAGCTCGACAGCGTCTAATTCACCCCTCCACTTT.

The chain uses TRBV27 and TRBJ2-5; the D gene is possibly TRBD1 (6 bases). V dropped 0 bases and J dropped 4 bases, with 9 bases sitting between them. This CDR3 contains 14 residues. CDR1 and CDR2 from the germline V gene are MNHEY and SMNVEV (reference sequence). The CDR3 sequence is CASSLSRGGETQYF. In DNA form, the CDR3 reads TGTGCCAGCAGTTTATCCAGGGGTGGAGAGACCCAGTACTTC.

This chain joins TRBV28 and TRBJ2-7; unclear D gene. The CDR3 covers 14 residues. Trimming took off 4 bases at V and 0 bases at J, with 10 bases between the two ends. Looked up from germline, CDR1 is MDHEN and CDR2 is SYDVKM. The chain's CDR3 is CASSSGVSSYEQYF. DNA of the CDR3: TGTGCCAGCAGTTCAGGCGTTAGCTCCTACGAGCAGTACTTC.

The rearrangement uses TRBV6-5 and TRBJ2-1; D possibly corresponds to TRBD2 (6 bases). The CDR3 is 13 residues long. The germline V gene encodes CDR1 MNHEY and CDR2 SVGAGI. Trimming removed 2 bases at V and 10 bases at J, with 12 bases between. The CDR3 sequence: CASSYGGLVEQFF. DNA of the CDR3: TGTGCCAGCAGTTACGGGGGACTTGTAGAGCAGTTCTTC.

V and J are TRBV29-1 and TRBJ2-1; 7 bases align to TRBD2. This CDR3 has 15 residues. Germline V gene sequence: CDR1 SQVTM, CDR2 ANQGSEA. V was pared by 0 bases and J by 4 bases, with 6 bases of the junction left unmatched. The CDR3 region has the DNA TGCAGCGTTGAAGATCCGGCTAGCGGATACAATGAGCAGTTCTTC. This codes for CSVEDPASGYNEQFF.

The rearrangement joins TRBV11-2 to TRBJ2-7; D is undetermined. The length of the CDR3 is 11 residues. Germline CDR1 reads SGHAT; CDR2 reads FQNNGV. The V gene lost 5 bases and the J gene lost 6 bases, with 8 bases spanning the gap. The CDR3 sequence is CASSPDCEQYF. In DNA form, the CDR3 reads TGTGCCAGCAGCCCCGATTGCGAGCAGTACTTC.

This clonotype was observed a handful of times. The chain employs TRBV7-8 and TRBJ2-2; D is unresolved. V shed 4 bases and J shed 7 bases, with 16 bases lying between them. The CDR3 has 15 amino acids. Germline CDR1 and CDR2: SGHVS and FQNEAQ. The CDR3 nucleotides are TGTGCCAGCAGCTCTCCCGTTGGGGTGGACGGGGAGCTGTTTTTT. Translated: CASSSPVGVDGELFF.

This clonotype came up many times. The chain joins TRBV7-9 to TRBJ1-1; D is undetermined. Germline CDR1 is SEHNR and CDR2 is FQNEAQ (reference sequence). The CDR3 is 14 amino acids. The V end lost 5 bases, the J end lost 2 bases, and 12 bases lay between the germline ends. CDR3 sequence: CASSPPGLNTEAFF. The CDR3 nucleotides read TGTGCCAGCAGCCCCCCCGGGCTCAACACTGAAGCTTTCTTT.

This clonotype has more than one count but fewer than ten. The chain links TRBV7-8 to TRBJ2-5; tentative D call: TRBD1 (5 bases). The CDR3 loop spans 11 amino acids. V was shortened by 5 bases and J by 7 bases, with 8 bases between the two germline ends. In germline, CDR1 is SGHVS, CDR2 FQNEAQ. The CDR3 DNA is TGTGCCAGCAGCACAGGACGGACCCAGTACTTC. As protein: CASSTGRTQYF.

This clonotype was seen a few times. The chain couples TRBV6-1 to TRBJ2-1; D unresolved. Between the trimmed V and J ends, which lost 6 bases and 12 bases, there was a span of 18 bases. The CDR3 spans 13 residues. Germline V lookup: CDR1 MNHNS, CDR2 SASEGT. CDR3 bases: TGTGCCAGCAGCGGACCTTCCAGGCAAATGCAGTTCTTC. The encoded protein is CASSGPSRQMQFF.

The chain recombines TRBV7-9 with TRBJ2-1, with 7 bases identical to TRBD1. This CDR3 has 13 amino acids. After removal of 2 bases from V and 10 bases from J, the junction contained 5 bases not matched to a gene. CDR1 is SEHNR and CDR2 is FQNEAQ in the germline V gene (reference sequence). The CDR3 region has the DNA TGTGCCAGCAGCTTAACAGGGGTGTGGGAGCAGTTCTTC. The encoded protein is CASSLTGVWEQFF. The variable domain in full, completed from reference TRBV7-9 and TRBJ2-1, reads DTGVSQNPRHKITKRGQNVTFRCDPISEHNRLYWYRQTLGQGPEFLTYFQNEAQLEKSRLLSDRFSAERPKGSFSTLEIQRTEQGDSAMYLCASSLTGVWEQFFGPGTRLTVL.